What follows are 8 T cell receptor beta chains derived from one specimen sequenced in a study of read filtering for tumor transcriptome and immune sequencing. The library was built from 400 ng RNA with molecular barcoded adaptors for alpha/delta and beta/gamma chains. TCRdb processed the reads anew with MiXCR; each CDR3 protein has one entry. The repertoire holds 45,000 to 55,000 distinct CDR3 sequences, approximately 18% seen once, with 15% in the top ten. Sequenced input: a population of CD138-negative cells sorted from bone marrow. The receptors come from a donor aged 40 or older with multiple myeloma.

This clonotype was found many times. The J gene is TRBJ2-3, the V gene TRBV4-1; D remains ambiguous. Germline CDR1 and CDR2: MGHRA and YSYEKL. This CDR3 has 15 amino acids. V shed 0 bases and J shed 2 bases, with 9 bases lying between them. The CDR3 reads CASSQDDGHTDTQYF. In DNA form, the CDR3 reads TGCGCCAGCAGCCAAGACGATGGTCACACAGATACGCAGTATTTT.

This clonotype showed up many times. This chain links TRBV11-2 with TRBJ1-1, with 7 positions matching TRBD1. Unmatched junction bases numbered 9, after V lost 5 bases and J lost 6 bases. Looked up from germline, CDR1 is SGHAT and CDR2 is FQNNGV. The CDR3 contains 14 residues. CDR3 in DNA: TGTGCCAGCAGCCCAGGACAGGAACGGGCTGAAGCTTTCTTT. Its translation: CASSPGQERAEAFF.

As concerns this clonotype: This may come from a read error, since a much larger clone is one base off. The V gene is TRBV12-5, the J gene TRBJ1-5; possible D gene TRBD1, 6 bases. The CDR3 runs 15 residues. Germline V gene sequence: CDR1 LGHNT, CDR2 FRNRAP. CDR3 sequence reads: CASGLLDRRNRPQHF. CDR3 bases: TGTGCTAGTGGTTTACTCGACAGGAGGAATCGGCCCCAGCATTTT.

The chain links TRBV6-2 or TRBV6-3 to TRBJ2-1; 9 bases fit TRBD2. Germline CDR1 MNHEY, CDR2 SVGEGT. The CDR3 has 16 amino acids. The trim removed 8 bases at V and 5 bases at J, leaving 13 bases unmatched. The CDR3 DNA reads TGTGCCAGCCTCAGGAGGACCGGGACTAGCCACAATGAGCAGTTCTTC. The encoded protein is CASLRRTGTSHNEQFF.

For this clonotype: A much larger clone is a single base away; this may be a read error. This chain connects TRBV20-1 to TRBJ1-2; a possible D gene is TRBD1 (5 bases). The germline gives CDR1 DFQATT, CDR2 SNEGSKA (reference sequence). V was cut by 3 bases and J by 2 bases, with 13 bases left in between. CDR3 length equals 14 residues. CDR3 nucleotides: TGCAGTGCTAGCAGAGGGGCGGACAACTATGGCTACACCTTC. It translates to CSASRGADNYGYTF.

This clonotype was counted at least ten times. The chain recombines TRBV5-5 with TRBJ2-6; D call uncertain. The CDR3 covers 15 residues. CDR1 is SGHKS and CDR2 is YYEKEE in the germline V gene (reference sequence). V was trimmed by 4 bases and J by 1 base, leaving 9 bases between them. The CDR3 DNA sequence: TGTGCCAGCAGCCGCGAGCTATCTGGGGCCAACGTCCTGACTTTC. As protein: CASSRELSGANVLTF.

Many counts were recorded for this clonotype. This chain uses TRBV12-3 or TRBV12-4 with TRBJ1-2; possibly TRBD1 for D (5 bases). The CDR3 consists of 13 residues. Between the trimmed V and J ends, which lost 6 bases and 4 bases, there was a span of 12 bases. This CDR3 is CASRAGNGYGYTF. The CDR3 region has the DNA TGTGCCAGCAGGGCAGGGAACGGCTATGGCTACACCTTC.

This clonotype came up a few times. A much larger clone is a single base away; this may be a read error. V is TRBV5-1 and J is TRBJ2-2; D not resolved. Germline V CDR1 and CDR2: SGHRS, YFSETQ. Between the trimmed V and J ends, which lost 7 bases and 1 base, there was a span of 14 bases. The CDR3 sequence is 15 residues long. The DNA of the CDR3 is TGCGCCAGCCGAGAGGTACTGAGGAACACCGGGGAGCTGTTTTTT. Its translation is CASREVLRNTGELFF.